The 32 T cell receptor beta chains reported below all come from one sample, sequenced in a study of Tregs in tolerant kidney transplant recipients (dated by TCRdb to between 2018 and 2021). Library preparation was by the immunoSEQ multiplex PCR assay. The immuneACCESS repertoire file appears here via TCRdb, limited to in-frame rearrangements. These files lack a portion of the clones; in checked studies, under half of the deficit traces to unresolved V genes, and the cause of the others is not known. The sample table shows some 47,000 clones, and roughly 89% are seen once. The ten largest clones add up to around 15% of the sample. Related donors were used in the transplants with nonmyeloablative bone marrow transplantation, and mixed chimerism was transient in the human trials. The specimen comprised CD8+ T cells from blood (PBMCs), sampled 12 months after the transplant. The origin of the receptors is a human patient who received a combined kidney and bone marrow transplant. After a transplant, the donor of the graft may account for some T cells.

The gene calls are TRBV6-6 and TRBJ1-2, with 7 nucleotides matching TRBD1. Germline values: CDR1 MNHNY, CDR2 SVGAGI (reference sequence). After removal of 6 bases from V and 3 bases from J, the junction contained 7 bases not matched to a gene. The CDR3 length is 14 residues. The CDR3 region is CASSGQAHHYGYTF. DNA for the CDR3: TGTGCCAGCAGCGGACAGGCCCACCACTATGGCTACACCTTC.

The chain couples TRBV11-3 to TRBJ2-5, with 7 bases aligning to TRBD2. Germline lookup yields CDR1 SGHNT and CDR2 YENEEA. The length of the CDR3 is 16 residues. V dropped 1 base and J dropped 9; count of bases not matched to a gene: 14. The CDR3 sequence: CASSLGSREDTEAQYF. CDR3 nucleotide sequence: TGTGCCAGCAGCTTAGGTAGCCGGGAGGATACGGAGGCCCAGTACTTC. The full variable domain, with the rest looked up from reference TRBV11-3 and TRBJ2-5, is EAGVVQSPRYKIIEKKQPVAFWCNPISGHNTLYWYLQNLGQGPELLIRYENEEAVDDSQLPKDRFSAERLKGVDSTLKIQPAELGDSAVYLCASSLGSREDTEAQYFGPGTRLLVL.

The chain uses TRBV5-4 and TRBJ2-2; 9 bases are shared with TRBD1. V lost 2 bases to trimming and J lost 6 bases; unmatched junction nucleotides: 5. Germline V gives CDR1 SGHNT, CDR2 YYREEE (reference sequence). CDR3 length: 15 amino acids. Here the CDR3 DNA reads TGTGCCAGCAGCTTCACAGGGGGCGAGGCCGGGGAGCTGTTTTTT. The encoded protein is CASSFTGGEAGELFF.

V and J are TRBV4-1 and TRBJ2-7; 7 positions match TRBD2. V shed 4 bases and J 3 bases; nucleotides not matched to a gene: 6. The CDR3 runs to 14 residues. Germline values: CDR1 MGHRA, CDR2 YSYEKL. The CDR3 reads CASSPGAGYYEQYF. DNA for the CDR3: TGCGCCAGCAGCCCGGGAGCGGGGTACTACGAGCAGTACTTC.

V gene TRBV23-1 combines with J gene TRBJ2-7; 9 bases map to TRBD1. TRBV23-1 is an ORF; its function is uncertain. CDR3 length: 16 amino acids. The J segment lost 3 bases and the V segment lost 2 bases, leaving 8 bases of the junction unmatched. Written as DNA, the CDR3 is TGCGCCAGCAGTCAACTGCCCGGACAGGGGAGCTACGAGCAGTACTTC. Residues: CASSQLPGQGSYEQYF.

This chain links TRBV5-4 with TRBJ1-1, with 7 bases identical to TRBD1. The germline CDR1 and CDR2 sequences are SGHNT and YYREEE (reference sequence). The CDR3 covers 14 residues. V gave up 2 bases and J gave up 0 bases; unmatched junction bases: 1. This CDR3 reads CASSLQGMNTEAFF. DNA of the CDR3: TGTGCCAGCAGCTTACAGGGGATGAACACTGAAGCTTTCTTT.

This clone was picked up a small number of times. V gene TRBV27 combines with J gene TRBJ1-2; D perhaps matches TRBD1 (6 bases). Germline CDR1 is MNHEY and CDR2 is SMNVEV (reference sequence). The V end was cut by 5 bases, the J end by 2 bases, with 12 bases between. This CDR3 contains 14 residues. The CDR3 is CASSPGGQNYGYTF. CDR3 DNA: TGTGCCAGCAGTCCGGGGGGGCAGAACTATGGCTACACCTTC.

The chain combines TRBV4-2 with TRBJ2-1; 11 bases align to TRBD2. V shed 0 bases, J shed 7 bases, and the junction held 8 bases outside the gene matches. The CDR3 is 17 amino acids. Per germline, CDR1 LGHNA and CDR2 YNFKEQ. In DNA form, the CDR3 reads TGTGCCAGCAGCCAAGAGGCTAGCGGGGGGAGTATGAATGAGCAGTTCTTC. Amino acids: CASSQEASGGSMNEQFF.

The J gene is TRBJ1-2, the V gene TRBV21-1; the DNA was not compared with TRBD1, the D call given in the table. TRBV21-1 constitutes a pseudogene. CDR3 length equals 13 residues. DNA for the CDR3: TGTGCCAGCAGCTCACAGGCGGCCTATGGCTACACCTTC. Protein product: CASSSQAAYGYTF.

V and J are TRBV28 and TRBJ1-5; 11 bases line up with TRBD1. Trimming took 2 bases from V and 9 from J; bases not matched to a gene: 9. The CDR3 has 16 amino acids. Germline V lookup: CDR1 MDHEN, CDR2 SYDVKM. The CDR3 nucleotides read TGTGCCAGCAGTTTACCAGGACAGGGGGCCCCATGGCCCCAGCATTTT. Protein: CASSLPGQGAPWPQHF.

This chain connects TRBV25-1 to TRBJ1-2, with TRBD1 as a possible D gene (5 bases). Trimming took off 1 base at V and 7 bases at J, with 7 bases between the two ends. Germline assignment: CDR1 MGHDK and CDR2 SYGVNS. The CDR3 sequence is 12 residues long. CDR3 loop: CASSESGVGYTF. The CDR3 nucleotides are TGTGCCAGCAGTGAATCGGGGGTTGGCTACACCTTC.

This clone was seen a single time. The chain carries TRBV28 and TRBJ1-2; D not resolved. There are 13 residues in the CDR3. Deletions cut 6 bases from V and 0 bases from J, with 8 bases between. Germline CDR1 reads MDHEN; CDR2 reads SYDVKM. CDR3 loop: CASRRRANYGYTF. CDR3 nucleotides: TGTGCCAGCAGACGGCGGGCTAACTATGGCTACACCTTC.

The gene calls are TRBV7-9 and TRBJ2-7; D gene unclear. The CDR3 has 13 residues. Germline loops: CDR1 SEHNR, CDR2 FQNEAQ (reference sequence). V was trimmed by 2 bases and J by 2 bases, leaving 7 bases between them. The CDR3 DNA reads TGTGCCAGCAGCTTAACCTACCCCTACGAGCAGTACTTC. Its translation is CASSLTYPYEQYF.

This chain uses TRBV9 with TRBJ1-2; D might be TRBD1 (6 bases). The germline V and J ends were trimmed by 4 bases and 6 bases, with 22 bases remaining between them. Per the germline V gene, CDR1 is SGDLS and CDR2 is YYNGEE. This CDR3 region has 16 residues. The CDR3 region is CASSHRGALGPDGYTF. CDR3 coding DNA: TGTGCCAGCAGCCATCGGGGGGCCCTTGGTCCTGATGGCTACACCTTC.

This clone was observed once. This sequence joins TRBV28 and TRBJ2-3; 9 bases are shared with TRBD1. Germline CDR1 reads MDHEN; CDR2 reads SYDVKM. CDR3 length: 15 residues. The junction had 6 bases not matched to a gene; V was cut back by 3 bases and J by 5 bases. CDR3 sequence (DNA): TGTGCCAGCAGTTTCCCGGACAGGGGAGGAGATACGCAGTATTTT. Protein sequence: CASSFPDRGGDTQYF.

The rearrangement joins TRBV28 to TRBJ2-3; 11 nucleotides match TRBD2. V was clipped by 7 bases and J by 2 bases; unmatched bases: 8. The CDR3 consists of 16 residues. Per germline, CDR1 MDHEN and CDR2 SYDVKM. The CDR3 sequence is CASTQGLAAHTDTQYF. CDR3 nucleotides: TGTGCCAGCACCCAGGGACTAGCGGCGCACACAGATACGCAGTATTTT.

The V and J genes are TRBV2 and TRBJ2-7; 8 bases fit TRBD2. The germline gives CDR1 SNHLY, CDR2 FYNNEI. The CDR3 totals 14 residues. The ends lost 7 bases at V and 3 bases at J; junction bases unmatched: 8. The CDR3 sequence: CASIIWTSHYEQYF. The CDR3 DNA is TGTGCCAGCATCATCTGGACTAGCCACTACGAGCAGTACTTC.

The J gene is TRBJ2-2, the V gene TRBV9; weak D call: TRBD1 (5 bases). V was trimmed by 6 bases and J by 0 bases, leaving 9 bases between them. The CDR3 is 14 amino acids. CDR1 is SGDLS, CDR2 YYNGEE, per germline. The CDR3 sequence: CASTGIPNTGELFF. In nucleotides, the CDR3 is TGTGCCAGCACAGGGATCCCGAACACCGGGGAGCTGTTTTTT.

V and J are TRBV5-4 and TRBJ2-6; D uncertain. The CDR3 totals 14 residues. Germline V gene data show CDR1 as SGHNT and CDR2 as YYREEE (reference sequence). The V gene lost 2 bases and the J gene lost 8 bases, with 11 bases spanning the gap. The CDR3 DNA is TGTGCCAGCAGCTTCACAATACCCCCCAACGTCCTGACTTTC. The encoded protein is CASSFTIPPNVLTF.

The chain has TRBV19 and TRBJ2-7, with 7 bases matching TRBD1. The CDR3 runs to 15 residues. Unmatched junction bases numbered 9, after V lost 2 bases and J lost 5 bases. Germline lookup yields CDR1 LNHDA and CDR2 SQIVND (reference sequence). The CDR3 nucleotides read TGTGCCAGTAGTATACTCCGACAGGGAATAGACGAGCAGTACTTC. This encodes CASSILRQGIDEQYF.

This chain joins TRBV13 and TRBJ2-5, with 10 bases that match TRBD2. Germline V lookup: CDR1 PRHDT, CDR2 FYEKMQ (reference sequence). V was pared by 3 bases and J by 1 base, with 5 bases of the junction left unmatched. The CDR3 runs to 16 residues. The CDR3, as DNA: TGTGCCAGCAGCTTTAGGGCTAGCGGGAGCCAAGAGACCCAGTACTTC. Its protein product is CASSFRASGSQETQYF.

The chain carries TRBV7-9 and TRBJ2-1; 16 nucleotides align to TRBD2. Trimming removed 4 bases from V and 10 bases from J; junction bases left unmatched: 4. CDR3 length: 15 amino acids. Germline V gives CDR1 SEHNR, CDR2 FQNEAQ (reference sequence). CDR3 protein: CASSSGTSGRAEQFF. The CDR3 nucleotides are TGTGCCAGCAGCTCCGGGACTAGCGGGAGGGCCGAGCAGTTCTTC.

The chain couples TRBV2 to TRBJ2-3, with TRBD2 as a possible D gene (6 bases). V was pared by 7 bases and J by 2 bases, with 25 bases between. This CDR3 is 18 amino acids long. Germline assignment: CDR1 SNHLY and CDR2 FYNNEI. CDR3: CASTEGSATGAHTDTQYF. CDR3 bases: TGTGCCAGCACCGAGGGGAGCGCAACGGGAGCACACACAGATACGCAGTATTTT.

V gene TRBV7-6 combines with J gene TRBJ1-1; 11 bases are a match to TRBD1. The CDR3 spans 14 residues. The germline CDR1 and CDR2 sequences are SGHVS and FNYEAQ. V shed 5 bases and J 5 bases; nucleotides not matched to a gene: 4. CDR3 bases: TGTGCCAGCAGCGTCGGGACAGGGGGAACTGAAGCTTTCTTT. Residues: CASSVGTGGTEAFF.

The gene calls are TRBV4-1 and TRBJ2-7, with D possibly being TRBD1 (5 bases). V gave up 1 base and J gave up 1 base, with 11 bases separating them. The CDR3 is 15 amino acids. Germline V lookup: CDR1 MGHRA, CDR2 YSYEKL. The CDR3 region has the DNA TGCGCCAGCAGCCAAGGACGACAGTATTCCTACGAGCAGTACTTC. It encodes CASSQGRQYSYEQYF.

The CDR3 DNA is TGTGCCAGCAGCGAGGGGGTGAACACTGAAGCTTTCTTT. Its translation: CASSEGVNTEAFF. The rearrangement uses TRBV25-1 and TRBJ1-1; D might be TRBD1 (6 bases). With 6 bases removed from V and 0 bases from J, the gap between germline ends came to 8 bases. Germline CDR1 and CDR2: MGHDK and SYGVNS. CDR3 length: 13 amino acids.

The CDR3 sequence is CASSLTGPNTEAFF. The CDR3, as DNA: TGTGCCAGCAGCTTAACAGGGCCGAACACTGAAGCTTTCTTT. The chain uses TRBV7-6 and TRBJ1-1; D may be TRBD1 (6 bases). V lost 2 bases and J 1 base, leaving 8 bases between the germline ends. The CDR3 contains 14 residues. Germline values: CDR1 SGHVS, CDR2 FNYEAQ.

The rearrangement uses TRBV7-3 and TRBJ2-2, with 7 bases aligning to TRBD2. V was pared by 2 bases and J by 4 bases, with 4 bases of the junction left unmatched. The CDR3 length is 15 residues. The V gene's germline CDR1 is SGHTA and CDR2 FQGTGA. The CDR3 DNA sequence: TGTGCCAGCAGCTTATCTAGCGGATCCACCGGGGAGCTGTTTTTT. Translation: CASSLSSGSTGELFF.

The V and J genes are TRBV7-6 and TRBJ2-5; the match to TRBD2 covers 9 bases. CDR1 SGHVS and CDR2 FNYEAQ come from the germline V gene. J lost 5 bases, V lost 4 bases, and 11 bases had no gene match. This CDR3 has 16 amino acids. CDR3 nucleotide sequence: TGTGCCAGCAGCTGGATTTCGCGGGAGGGACGGGAGACCCAGTACTTC. This gives the protein CASSWISREGRETQYF.

V usage is TRBV30 and J usage is TRBJ1-1; the D gene is possibly TRBD1 (5 bases). Germline V gene data show CDR1 as GTSNPN and CDR2 as SVGIG (reference sequence). CDR3 size: 13 residues. Trimming removed 1 base at V and 5 bases at J, with 11 bases between. CDR3 coding DNA: TGTGCCTGGAGTGCTGGGACTGGGACTGAAGCTTTCTTT. It encodes CAWSAGTGTEAFF.

This chain uses TRBV7-9 with TRBJ1-1; 9 nucleotides align to TRBD1. Germline assignment: CDR1 SEHNR and CDR2 FQNEAQ (reference sequence). With V trimmed by 5 bases and J by 4 bases, 8 bases remained unmatched. This CDR3 contains 15 residues. CDR3 sequence: CASSTTGGAGTEAFF. The CDR3 bases are TGTGCCAGCAGCACCACAGGGGGCGCAGGCACTGAAGCTTTCTTT.

The V gene is TRBV6-5, the J gene TRBJ2-1; the match to TRBD1 covers 9 bases. Germline V CDR1 and CDR2: MNHEY, SVGAGI. The length of the CDR3 is 15 residues. The ends lost 7 bases at V and 6 bases at J; junction bases unmatched: 10. DNA of the CDR3: TGTGCCAGCACCCCAGGGACAGGGATACTCAATGAGCAGTTCTTC. Translation: CASTPGTGILNEQFF.